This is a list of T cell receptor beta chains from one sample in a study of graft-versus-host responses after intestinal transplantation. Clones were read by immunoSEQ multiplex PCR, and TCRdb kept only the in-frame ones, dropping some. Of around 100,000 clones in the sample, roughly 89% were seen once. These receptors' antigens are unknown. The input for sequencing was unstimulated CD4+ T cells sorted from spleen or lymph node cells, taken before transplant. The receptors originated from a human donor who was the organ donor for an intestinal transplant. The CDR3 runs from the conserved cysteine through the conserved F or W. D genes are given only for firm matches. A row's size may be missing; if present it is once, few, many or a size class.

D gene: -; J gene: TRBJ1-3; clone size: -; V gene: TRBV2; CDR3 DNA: TGTGCCAGCAGTGTAGAGTCGAGTGCCTCTGGAAACACCATATATTTT; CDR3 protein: CASSVESSASGNTIYF
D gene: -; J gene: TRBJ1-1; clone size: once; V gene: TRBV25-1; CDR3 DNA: TGTGCCAGCAGTGATCTTGGGGGCGCGGCTTTCTTT; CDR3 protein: CASSDLGGAAFF
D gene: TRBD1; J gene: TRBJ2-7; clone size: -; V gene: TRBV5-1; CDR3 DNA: TGCGCCAGCAGCACCGGACAGGGGCGAGACGAGCAGTACTTC; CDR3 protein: CASSTGQGRDEQYF
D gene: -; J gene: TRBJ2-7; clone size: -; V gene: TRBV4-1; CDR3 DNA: -; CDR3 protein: CASSQVGGGSYEQYF
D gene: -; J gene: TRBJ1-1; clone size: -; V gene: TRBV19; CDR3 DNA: TGTGCCAGTAGTATCCCCCAACGGGGTGAAGCTTTCTTT; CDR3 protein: CASSIPQRGEAFF
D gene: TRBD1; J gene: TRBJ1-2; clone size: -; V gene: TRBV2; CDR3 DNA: TGTGCCAGCAGTGAGAACAGGGGCACCAACTATGGCTACACCTTC; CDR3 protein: CASSENRGTNYGYTF
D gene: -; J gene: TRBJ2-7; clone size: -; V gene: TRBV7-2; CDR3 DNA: TGTGCCAGCAGCTTTGACACTCACTCCTACGAGCAGTACTTC; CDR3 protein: CASSFDTHSYEQYF
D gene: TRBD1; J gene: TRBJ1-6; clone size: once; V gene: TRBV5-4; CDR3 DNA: TGTGCCAGCAGCCTCAGGGGGACCTATAATTCACCCCTCCACTTT; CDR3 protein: CASSLRGTYNSPLHF
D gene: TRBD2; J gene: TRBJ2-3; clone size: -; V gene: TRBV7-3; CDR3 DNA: TGTGCCAGCAGCTTAAGGGCTAGCGGGGTGGATACGCAGTATTTT; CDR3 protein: CASSLRASGVDTQYF
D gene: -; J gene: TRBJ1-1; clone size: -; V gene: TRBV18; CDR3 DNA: TGTGCCAGCTCACCAAAACGGGGGAACACTGAAGCTTTCTTT; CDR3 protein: CASSPKRGNTEAFF
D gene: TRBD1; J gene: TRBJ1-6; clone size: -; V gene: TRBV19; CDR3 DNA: TGTGCCAGTAGTATAATGCTAGGGACAGGGAATTCACCCCTCCACTTT; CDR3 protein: CASSIMLGTGNSPLHF
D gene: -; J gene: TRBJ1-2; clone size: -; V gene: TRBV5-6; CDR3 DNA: TGTGCCAGCAGCCCCAGACTGATATATGGCTACACCTTC; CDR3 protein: CASSPRLIYGYTF
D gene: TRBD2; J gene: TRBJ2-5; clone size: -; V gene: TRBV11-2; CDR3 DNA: TGTGCCAGCAGCTTAAGTGGCGGGGGGGCAAGCGGGGAGACCCAGTACTTC; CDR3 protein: CASSLSGGGASGETQYF
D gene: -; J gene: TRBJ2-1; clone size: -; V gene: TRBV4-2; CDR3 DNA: TGTGCCAGCAGCCAAGGGGAGAATGAGCAGTTCTTC; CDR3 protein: CASSQGENEQFF
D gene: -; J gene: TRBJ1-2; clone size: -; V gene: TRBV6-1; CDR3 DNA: TGTGCCAGCACCCCGGGTCCTTTAAACTATGGCTACACCTTC; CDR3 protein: CASTPGPLNYGYTF
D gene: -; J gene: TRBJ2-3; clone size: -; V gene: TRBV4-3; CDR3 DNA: TGCGCCAGCAGCCAAGGGTCGAGGGTGGATACGCAGTATTTT; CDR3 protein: CASSQGSRVDTQYF
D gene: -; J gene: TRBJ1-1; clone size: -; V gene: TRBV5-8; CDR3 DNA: TGTGCCAGCAGCTTGGCCAGGGCAGGAAAAGCTTTCTTT; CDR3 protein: CASSLARAGKAFF
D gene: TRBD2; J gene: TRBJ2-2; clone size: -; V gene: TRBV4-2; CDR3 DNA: TGTGCCAGCAGCCAAGACCGGGGGGGGGCCGGGGAGCTGTTTTTT; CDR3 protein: CASSQDRGGAGELFF
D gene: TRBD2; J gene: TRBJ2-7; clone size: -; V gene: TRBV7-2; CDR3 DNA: TGTGCCAGCTCCCTAGCGGGGGTTTCCTACGAGCAGTACTTC; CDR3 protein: CASSLAGVSYEQYF
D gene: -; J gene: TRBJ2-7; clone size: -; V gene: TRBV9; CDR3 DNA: TGTGCCAGCAGCGCTGACTACCGACTCTCCTACGAGCAGTACTTC; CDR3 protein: CASSADYRLSYEQYF
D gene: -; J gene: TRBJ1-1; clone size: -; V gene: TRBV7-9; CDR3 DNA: TGTGCCAGCAGCCAGGGTAGCTTTCAAGCTTTCTTT; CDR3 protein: CASSQGSFQAFF
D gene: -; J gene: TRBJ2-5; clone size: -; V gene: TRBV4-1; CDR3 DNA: TGCGCCAGCAGCCAAGATGACCGACGGAGGGAGACCCAGTACTTC; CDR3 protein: CASSQDDRRRETQYF
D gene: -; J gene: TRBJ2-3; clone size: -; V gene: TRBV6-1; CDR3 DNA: TGTGCCAGCAGTGAGGCGGGCTCGGCGAATACGCAGTATTTT; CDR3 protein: CASSEAGSANTQYF
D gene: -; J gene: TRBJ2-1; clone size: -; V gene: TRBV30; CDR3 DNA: TGTGCCTGGAGGACGGGGGGCGGGTACAATGAGCAGTTCTTC; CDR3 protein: CAWRTGGGYNEQFF
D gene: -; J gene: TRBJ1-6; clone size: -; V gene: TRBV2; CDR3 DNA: TGTGCCAGCCGGGCCCCGAACGCAGGACAATCACCCCTCCACTTT; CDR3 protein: CASRAPNAGQSPLHF
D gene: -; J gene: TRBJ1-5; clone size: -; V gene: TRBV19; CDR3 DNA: TGTGCCAGTAGTATATCAGGCGAACTCAATCAGCCCCAGCATTTT; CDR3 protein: CASSISGELNQPQHF
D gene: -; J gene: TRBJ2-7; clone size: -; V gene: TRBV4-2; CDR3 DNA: TGTGCCAGCAGCCAAGATGTAGCGATTTCCTACGAGCAGTACTTC; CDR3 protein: CASSQDVAISYEQYF
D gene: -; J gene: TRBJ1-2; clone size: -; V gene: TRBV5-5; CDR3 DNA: TGTGCCAGCAGCTTGGGGGCCTATGGCTACACCTTC; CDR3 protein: CASSLGAYGYTF
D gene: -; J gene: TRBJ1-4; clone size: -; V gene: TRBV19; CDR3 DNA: TGTGCCAGTAGTAAGGACAGCTTAAATGAAAAACTGTTTTTT; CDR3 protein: CASSKDSLNEKLFF
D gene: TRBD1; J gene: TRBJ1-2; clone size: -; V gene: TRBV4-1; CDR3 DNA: TGCGCCAGCAGCCAAGTGACGGGACAGGGTTTGTGGGGCTACACCTTC; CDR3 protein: CASSQVTGQGLWGYTF
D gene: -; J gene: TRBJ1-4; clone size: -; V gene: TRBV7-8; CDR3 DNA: TGTGCCAGCAGCTTAGCGCACAGCCAGAATGAAAAACTGTTTTTT; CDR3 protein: CASSLAHSQNEKLFF
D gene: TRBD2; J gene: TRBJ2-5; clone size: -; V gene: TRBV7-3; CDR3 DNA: TGTGCCAGCAGCCCTACCCCGGGACTAGGGGGGGAGACCCAGTACTTC; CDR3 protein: CASSPTPGLGGETQYF
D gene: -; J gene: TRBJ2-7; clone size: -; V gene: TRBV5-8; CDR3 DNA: TGTGCCAGCAGCTATACCACGACTATGGGCTACGAGCAGTACTTC; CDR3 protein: CASSYTTTMGYEQYF
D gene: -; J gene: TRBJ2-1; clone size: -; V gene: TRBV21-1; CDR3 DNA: TGTGCCAGCAGCAAAGAGACTAGCGTATCTTCCTACAATGAGCAGTTCTTC; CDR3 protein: CASSKETSVSSYNEQFF
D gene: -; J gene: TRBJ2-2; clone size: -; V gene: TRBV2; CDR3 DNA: TGTGCCAGCAGTGAGATTTGGCTCGGCAGGTATACCGGGGAGCTGTTTTTT; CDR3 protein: CASSEIWLGRYTGELFF
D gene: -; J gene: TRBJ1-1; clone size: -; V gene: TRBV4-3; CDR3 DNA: TGCGCCAGCAGCCAAACTCCGGGATACACTGAAGCTTTCTTT; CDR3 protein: CASSQTPGYTEAFF
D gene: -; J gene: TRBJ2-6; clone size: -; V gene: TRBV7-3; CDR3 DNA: TGTGCCAGCAGGATGACGGGACAACACTCTGGGGCCAACGTCCTGACTTTC; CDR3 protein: CASRMTGQHSGANVLTF
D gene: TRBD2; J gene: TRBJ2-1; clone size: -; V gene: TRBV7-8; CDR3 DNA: TGTGCCAGCAGCTTCCGACTAGCGGGGTCTAATGAGCAGTTCTTC; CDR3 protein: CASSFRLAGSNEQFF
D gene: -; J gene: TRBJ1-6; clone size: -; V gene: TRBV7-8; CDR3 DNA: TGTGCCAGCAGCTTAGCGGGGGGGACCTCGAATTCACCCCTCCACTTT; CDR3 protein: CASSLAGGTSNSPLHF
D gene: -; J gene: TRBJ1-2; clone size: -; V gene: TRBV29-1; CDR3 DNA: TGCAGCGTTGGACAGGACTATGGCTACACCTTC; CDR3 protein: CSVGQDYGYTF
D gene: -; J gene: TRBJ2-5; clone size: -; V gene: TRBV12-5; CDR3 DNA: TGTGCTAGTGGTTTCCTAGAGATGACGGATCCTGGAGAGACCCAGTACTTC; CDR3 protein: CASGFLEMTDPGETQYF
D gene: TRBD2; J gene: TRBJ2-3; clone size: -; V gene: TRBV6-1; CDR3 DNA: TGTGCCAGCAGTGTTATTAGCGGGGTAACAGATACGCAGTATTTT; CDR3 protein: CASSVISGVTDTQYF
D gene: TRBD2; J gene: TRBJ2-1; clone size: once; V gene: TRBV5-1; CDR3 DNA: TGCGCCAGCAGCCCGGGACTAGTCTCCAATGAGCAGTTCTTC; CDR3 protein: CASSPGLVSNEQFF